Following are 16 T cell receptor beta chains from one sample sequenced in a study of blood T cell repertoires in COVID-19. The table came from immunoSEQ multiplex PCR; TCRdb's copy has only in-frame clones and leaves some out. The repertoire includes about 200,000 clones, 80% to 90% of them detected once, and about 2.2% sits in the top ten. The sample comprised peripheral blood. The receptors shown here come from a woman aged 50 to 65 with acute or convalescent COVID-19.

The rearrangement joins TRBV6-4 to TRBJ2-3, with TRBD2 matching 10 bases. V lost 4 bases and J lost 6; bases outside the gene matches: 7. CDR1 and CDR2 (germline): MRHNA, SNTAGT. This CDR3 has 15 amino acids. The CDR3 nucleotides are TGTGCCAGCAGTGCTGCAGCGGGGGGGCCGGATACGCAGTATTTT. Its protein product is CASSAAAGGPDTQYF.

The chain combines TRBV6-6 with TRBJ2-7, with D unresolved. Trimming cost V 0 bases and J 4 bases, with 16 bases left between them. Per the germline V gene, CDR1 is MNHNY and CDR2 is SVGAGI (reference sequence). The CDR3 is 16 amino acids. CDR3 sequence reads: CASSYSRSERQYEQYF. DNA for the CDR3: TGTGCCAGCAGTTACTCGAGATCGGAGAGGCAGTACGAGCAGTACTTC.

This clone was seen ten or more times. The CDR3 loop reads CASRHLNSPLHF. The DNA of the CDR3 is TGTGCCAGCAGACACCTTAATTCACCCCTCCACTTT. J is TRBJ1-6 and V is TRBV25-1; no definite D call. Trimming pared 6 bases from V and 6 bases from J, leaving 6 bases between. This CDR3 region has 12 residues. Per the germline V gene, CDR1 is MGHDK and CDR2 is SYGVNS.

As DNA, the CDR3 is TGTGCCACCAGTGATTTCAAGCGGGGCCTCAATGAGCAGTTCTTC. It codes for CATSDFKRGLNEQFF. This sequence joins TRBV24-1 and TRBJ2-1, with 7 bases fitting TRBD2. The CDR3 has 15 amino acids. In germline, CDR1 is KGHDR, CDR2 SFDVKD. V trimming: 1 base; J trimming: 6 bases; junction bases outside the gene matches: 5.

The chain is built from TRBV7-3 and TRBJ1-1, with a possible D match to TRBD1 (6 bases). The length of the CDR3 is 13 residues. The germline gives CDR1 SGHTA, CDR2 FQGTGA. Deletions cut 4 bases from V and 3 bases from J, with 9 bases between. The CDR3 is CASSSDSYTEAFF. The CDR3 DNA follows: TGTGCCAGCAGCTCGGACAGTTACACTGAAGCTTTCTTT.

The chain combines TRBV27 with TRBJ2-5, with D perhaps TRBD1 (6 bases). Trimming cost V 1 base and J 5 bases, with 14 bases left between them. CDR1 is MNHEY and CDR2 is SMNVEV in the germline V gene (reference sequence). CDR3 size: 15 residues. CDR3 amino acids: CASSLFTGTGETQYF. CDR3 coding DNA: TGTGCCAGCAGTTTATTCACAGGGACGGGGGAGACCCAGTACTTC.

J is TRBJ1-4 and V is TRBV9; TRBD1 matches 7 bases. CDR1 and CDR2 (germline): SGDLS, YYNGEE. Germline trimming cut 0 bases from V and 8 bases from J; bases unmatched to any gene: 4. CDR3 length equals 14 residues. The CDR3 nucleotides read TGTGCCAGCAGCGTAGGGTCAGGGGGGGAAAAACTGTTTTTT. It yields the protein CASSVGSGGEKLFF.

The V gene is TRBV7-9, the J gene TRBJ1-1; possible D gene TRBD1, 6 bases. V was pared by 3 bases and J by 7 bases, with 21 bases between. The germline CDR1 and CDR2 sequences are SEHNR and FQNEAQ (reference sequence). The CDR3 has 16 amino acids. CDR3 bases: TGTGCCAGCAGCTTCCATGCGGGCAGGGGCGCTGGTGAAGCTTTCTTT. This encodes CASSFHAGRGAGEAFF.

The genes are TRBV7-2 and TRBJ2-3; possibly TRBD2 for D (5 bases). Trimming removed 1 base at V and 8 bases at J, with 7 bases between. Germline V gives CDR1 SGHTA, CDR2 FQGNSA. The CDR3 is 12 amino acids. The CDR3 DNA follows: TGTGCCAGCAGCTTAGGGGCGGGTACGCAGTATTTT. It yields the protein CASSLGAGTQYF. The full variable domain, with the rest looked up from reference TRBV7-2 and TRBJ2-3, is GAGVSQSPSNKVTEKGKDVELRCDPISGHTALYWYRQSLGQGLEFLIYFQGNSAPDKSGLPSDRFSAERTGGSVSTLTIQRTQQEDSAVYLCASSLGAGTQYFGPGTRLTVL.

The chain combines TRBV19 with TRBJ1-2; D unclear. The germline V and J ends were trimmed by 10 bases and 4 bases, with 10 bases remaining between them. CDR3 size: 11 residues. Germline V gives CDR1 LNHDA, CDR2 SQIVND (reference sequence). CDR3 sequence (DNA): TGTGCCACCTACAGACCCTATGGCTACACCTTC. Translation: CATYRPYGYTF. Complete variable domain (other parts from reference TRBV19 and TRBJ1-2): DGGITQSPKYLFRKEGQNVTLSCEQNLNHDAMYWYRQDPGQGLRLIYYSQIVNDFQKGDIAEGYSVSREKKESFPLTVTSAQKNPTAFYLCATYRPYGYTFGSGTRLTVV.

V gene TRBV7-2 combines with J gene TRBJ1-6, with D tentatively TRBD1 (6 bases). This CDR3 has 14 amino acids. The V end was cut by 4 bases, the J end by 10 bases, with 14 bases between. Looked up from germline, CDR1 is SGHTA and CDR2 is FQGNSA. For the CDR3, the DNA is TGTGCCAGCAGCTCGGGACAAACAAACTCACCCCTCCACTTT. The encoded protein is CASSSGQTNSPLHF.

The rearrangement links TRBV7-9 to TRBJ2-1; TRBD2 agrees at 12 bases. This CDR3 has 19 residues. The V gene end was trimmed by 2 bases and the J gene end by 0 bases; junction bases not matched to a gene: 8. Germline loops: CDR1 SEHNR, CDR2 FQNEAQ (reference sequence). CDR3 sequence (DNA): TGTGCCAGCAGCTTATGGGGACTAGCGGGTCGACGCTCCTACAATGAGCAGTTCTTC. This sequence encodes CASSLWGLAGRRSYNEQFF.

The chain links TRBV15 to TRBJ1-1; no reliable D call. Germline assignment: CDR1 LNHNV and CDR2 YYDKDF (reference sequence). The CDR3 consists of 13 residues. Trimming cost V 1 base and J 1 base, with 4 bases left between them. CDR3: CATSRAGNTEAFF. The CDR3 bases are TGTGCCACCAGCAGAGCCGGGAACACTGAAGCTTTCTTT.

The chain couples TRBV6-1 to TRBJ2-5, with D perhaps matching TRBD1 (5 bases). The CDR3 has 16 residues. V was clipped by 3 bases and J by 4 bases, with 18 bases between them. Germline lookup yields CDR1 MNHNS and CDR2 SASEGT. CDR3: CASSESVGWGRETQYF. The CDR3 region has the DNA TGTGCCAGCAGTGAGAGCGTCGGATGGGGCCGAGAGACCCAGTACTTC.

This clone was picked up one time. This rearrangement joins TRBV7-8 to TRBJ1-5, with TRBD1 identical over 9 bases. Germline V CDR1 and CDR2: SGHVS, FQNEAQ. Trimming at V came to 1 base and at J to 4 bases, leaving 8 bases not matched to a gene. CDR3 length: 17 amino acids. The CDR3 DNA sequence: TGTGCCAGCAGCTTAGTGGGGACAGGGTCGGGAAATCAGCCCCAGCATTTT. Residues: CASSLVGTGSGNQPQHF.

This clone was found once. The V call is TRBV30, the J call TRBJ1-2; no reliable D call. The CDR3 runs to 15 residues. V was trimmed by 3 bases and J by 4 bases, leaving 18 bases between them. Germline V gives CDR1 GTSNPN, CDR2 SVGIG (reference sequence). The CDR3 region is CAWRYPAGAGYGYTF. DNA for the CDR3: TGTGCCTGGAGATACCCAGCGGGCGCCGGCTATGGCTACACCTTC.